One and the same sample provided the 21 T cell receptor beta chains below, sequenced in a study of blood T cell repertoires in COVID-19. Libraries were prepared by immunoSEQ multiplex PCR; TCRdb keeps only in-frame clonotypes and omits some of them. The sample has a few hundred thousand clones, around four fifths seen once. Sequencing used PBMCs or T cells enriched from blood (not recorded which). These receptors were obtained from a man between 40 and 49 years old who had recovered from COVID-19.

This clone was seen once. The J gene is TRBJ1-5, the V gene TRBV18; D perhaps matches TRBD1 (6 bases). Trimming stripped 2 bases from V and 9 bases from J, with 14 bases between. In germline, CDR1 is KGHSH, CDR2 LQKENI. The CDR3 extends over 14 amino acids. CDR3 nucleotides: TGTGCCAGCTCACCAGGGGCAGGGGATCGGCCCCAGCATTTT. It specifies CASSPGAGDRPQHF.

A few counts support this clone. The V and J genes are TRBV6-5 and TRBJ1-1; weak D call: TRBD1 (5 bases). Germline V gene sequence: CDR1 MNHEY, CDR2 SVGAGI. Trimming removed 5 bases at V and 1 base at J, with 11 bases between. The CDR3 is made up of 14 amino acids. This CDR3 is CASSPGTSNTEAFF. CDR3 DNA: TGTGCCAGCAGTCCCGGGACTTCGAACACTGAAGCTTTCTTT.

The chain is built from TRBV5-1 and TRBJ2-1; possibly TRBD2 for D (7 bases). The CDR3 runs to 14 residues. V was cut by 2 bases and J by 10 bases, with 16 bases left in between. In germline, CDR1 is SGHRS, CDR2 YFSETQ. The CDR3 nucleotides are TGCGCCAGCAGCTTAGGAGGGGGGGCCTGGGAGCAGTTCTTC. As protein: CASSLGGGAWEQFF.

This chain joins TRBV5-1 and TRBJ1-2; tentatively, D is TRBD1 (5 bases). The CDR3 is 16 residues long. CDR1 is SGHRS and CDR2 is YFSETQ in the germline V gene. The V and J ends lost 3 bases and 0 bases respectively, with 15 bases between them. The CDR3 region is CASSYASGGSNYGYTF. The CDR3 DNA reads TGCGCCAGCAGCTATGCCTCCGGGGGATCTAACTATGGCTACACCTTC.

CDR3 DNA: TGTGCCAGCTCACCAGTCTCCCTCAGTGGCAATCAGCCCCAGCATTTT. It codes for CASSPVSLSGNQPQHF. The rearrangement uses TRBV18 and TRBJ1-5; D unresolved. In germline, CDR1 is KGHSH, CDR2 LQKENI. The CDR3 consists of 16 residues. V was clipped by 2 bases and J by 2 bases, with 13 bases between them.

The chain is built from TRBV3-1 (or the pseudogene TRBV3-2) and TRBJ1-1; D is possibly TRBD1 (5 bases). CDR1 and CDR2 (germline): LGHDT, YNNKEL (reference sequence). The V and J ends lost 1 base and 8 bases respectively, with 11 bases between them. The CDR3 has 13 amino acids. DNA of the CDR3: TGTGCCAGCAGCCAAGGGTGGGGCAGAGAAGCTTTCTTT. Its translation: CASSQGWGREAFF.

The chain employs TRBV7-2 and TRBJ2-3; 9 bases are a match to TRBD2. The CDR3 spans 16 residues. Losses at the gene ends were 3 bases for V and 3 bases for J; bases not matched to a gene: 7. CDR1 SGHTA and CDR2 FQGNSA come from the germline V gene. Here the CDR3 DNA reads TGTGCCAGCAGCTTTTTCGGAGCGGGGGGAACAGATACGCAGTATTTT. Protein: CASSFFGAGGTDTQYF.

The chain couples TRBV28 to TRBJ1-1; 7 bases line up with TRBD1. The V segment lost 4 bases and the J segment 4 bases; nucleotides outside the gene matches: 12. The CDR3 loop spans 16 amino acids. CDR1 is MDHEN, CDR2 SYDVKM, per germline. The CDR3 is CASSSPAQGYSTEAFF. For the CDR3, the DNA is TGTGCCAGCAGTTCTCCGGCACAGGGGTATAGCACTGAAGCTTTCTTT.

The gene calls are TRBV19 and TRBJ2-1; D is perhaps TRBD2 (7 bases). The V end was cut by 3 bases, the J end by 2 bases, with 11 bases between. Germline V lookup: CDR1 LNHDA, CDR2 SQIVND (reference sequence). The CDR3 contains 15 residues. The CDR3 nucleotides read TGTGCCAGTAGTATGAGGGGGGGGCCCTACAATGAGCAGTTCTTC. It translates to CASSMRGGPYNEQFF.

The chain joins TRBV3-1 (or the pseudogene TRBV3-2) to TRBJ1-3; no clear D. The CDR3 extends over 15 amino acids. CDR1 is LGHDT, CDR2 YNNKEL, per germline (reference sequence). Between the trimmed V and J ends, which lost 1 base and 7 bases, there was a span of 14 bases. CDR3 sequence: CASSQGLTLVNTIYF. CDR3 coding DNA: TGTGCCAGCAGCCAAGGATTAACATTGGTTAACACCATATATTTT.

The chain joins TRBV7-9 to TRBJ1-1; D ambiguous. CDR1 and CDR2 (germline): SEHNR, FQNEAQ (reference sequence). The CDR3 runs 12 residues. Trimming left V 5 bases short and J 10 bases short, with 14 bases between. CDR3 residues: CASSQDSRVAFF. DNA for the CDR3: TGTGCCAGCAGCCAAGATAGTCGGGTAGCTTTCTTT.

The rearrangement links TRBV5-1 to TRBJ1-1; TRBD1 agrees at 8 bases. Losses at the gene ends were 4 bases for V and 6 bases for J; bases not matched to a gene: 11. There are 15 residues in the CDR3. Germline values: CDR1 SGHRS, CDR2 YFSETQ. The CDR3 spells CASSAPQGAKAEAFF. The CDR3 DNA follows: TGCGCCAGCAGCGCACCTCAGGGGGCTAAAGCTGAAGCTTTCTTT.

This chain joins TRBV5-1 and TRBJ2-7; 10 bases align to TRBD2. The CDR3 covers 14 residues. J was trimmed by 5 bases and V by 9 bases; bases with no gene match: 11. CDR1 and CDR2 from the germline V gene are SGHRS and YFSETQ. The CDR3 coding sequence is TGCGCCACTTCCACAGCGGGGGGGACCGACGAGCAGTACTTC. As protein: CATSTAGGTDEQYF.

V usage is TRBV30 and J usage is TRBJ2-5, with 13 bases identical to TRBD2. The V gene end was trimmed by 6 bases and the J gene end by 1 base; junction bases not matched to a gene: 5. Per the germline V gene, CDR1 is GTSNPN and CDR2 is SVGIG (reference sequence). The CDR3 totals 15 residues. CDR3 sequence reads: CACGLAGEPQETQYF. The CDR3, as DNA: TGTGCCTGTGGACTAGCGGGAGAACCCCAAGAGACCCAGTACTTC.

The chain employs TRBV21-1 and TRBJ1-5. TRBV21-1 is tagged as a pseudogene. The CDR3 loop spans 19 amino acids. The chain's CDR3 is CASSKDDPRGWMSNQPQHF. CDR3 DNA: TGTGCCAGCAGCAAAGATGACCCCCGAGGGTGGATGAGCAATCAGCCCCAGCATTTT.

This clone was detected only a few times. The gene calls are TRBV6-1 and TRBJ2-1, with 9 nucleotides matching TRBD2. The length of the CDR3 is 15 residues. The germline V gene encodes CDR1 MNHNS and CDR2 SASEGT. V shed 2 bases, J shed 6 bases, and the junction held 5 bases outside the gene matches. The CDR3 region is CASSEIAGAGNEQFF. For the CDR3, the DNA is TGTGCCAGCAGTGAAATAGCGGGAGCGGGCAATGAGCAGTTCTTC.

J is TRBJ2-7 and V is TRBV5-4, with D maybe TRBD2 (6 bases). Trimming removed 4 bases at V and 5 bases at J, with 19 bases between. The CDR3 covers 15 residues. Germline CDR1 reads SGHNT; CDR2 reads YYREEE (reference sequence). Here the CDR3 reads CASSPNHQGLHEQYF. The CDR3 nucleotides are TGTGCCAGCAGCCCGAACCACCAGGGACTCCACGAGCAGTACTTC.

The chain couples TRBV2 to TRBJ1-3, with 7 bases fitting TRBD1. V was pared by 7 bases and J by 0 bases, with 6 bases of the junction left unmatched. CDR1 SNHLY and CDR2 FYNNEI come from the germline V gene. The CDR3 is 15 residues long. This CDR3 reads CASTQGQFSGNTIYF. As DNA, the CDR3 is TGTGCCAGCACTCAGGGACAGTTCTCTGGAAACACCATATATTTT.

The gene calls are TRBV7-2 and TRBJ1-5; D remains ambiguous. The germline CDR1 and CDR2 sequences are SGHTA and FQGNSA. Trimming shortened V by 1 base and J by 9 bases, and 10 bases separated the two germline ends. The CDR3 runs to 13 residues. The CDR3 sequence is CASSLDPVWPQHF. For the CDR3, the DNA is TGTGCCAGCAGCTTAGACCCAGTGTGGCCCCAGCATTTT.

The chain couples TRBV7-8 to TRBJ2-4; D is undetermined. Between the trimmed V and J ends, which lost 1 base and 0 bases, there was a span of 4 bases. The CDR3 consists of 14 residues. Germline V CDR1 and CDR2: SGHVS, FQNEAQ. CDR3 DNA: TGTGCCAGCAGCTTAGGACTAGCCAAAAACATTCAGTACTTC. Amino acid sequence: CASSLGLAKNIQYF.

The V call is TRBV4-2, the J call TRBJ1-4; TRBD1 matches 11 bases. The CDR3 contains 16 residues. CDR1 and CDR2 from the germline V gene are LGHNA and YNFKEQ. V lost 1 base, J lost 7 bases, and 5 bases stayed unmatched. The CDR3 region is CASSQGTGGGGEKLFF. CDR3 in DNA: TGTGCCAGCAGCCAAGGGACAGGGGGCGGGGGTGAAAAACTGTTTTTT.